This TCR beta chain was documented in a study of blood T cell repertoires in COVID-19. The CDR3 spans 12 residues. Germline-derived CDR1 and CDR2 are SGHAT and FQNNGV. Clones were sequenced by immunoSEQ multiplex PCR, and TCRdb holds only the in-frame ones, with some missing. The sample includes fewer than 250,000 clones, roughly 91% seen only once; the top ten take approximately 4%. As concerns this clone: Sequence at one end of the junction differs from germline and may be a read error.

This receptor was identified in a human donor in a cohort sampled during active COVID-19. Sequencing input: peripheral blood. V usage is TRBV11-2 and J usage is TRBJ2-1, with D maybe TRBD2 (5 bases). For the CDR3, the DNA is TGTGCCAGCAGCCAGACGGGGATAGCGCTGGTCTTC. It is translated as CASSQTGIALVF.